This T cell receptor (beta chain) is drawn from a study of T cell therapy after organ transplantation. Time point reported: 4-8 weeks after completion of therapy. General study results and limits: Nonresponders had marked pretherapy clonal expansions and little post-therapy change.

Worth noting for this clone: The antigen remains unidentified.

Trimming removed 2 bases at V and 0 bases at J, with 7 bases between. The germline V gene encodes CDR1 ENHRY and CDR2 SYGVKD. CDR3 length equals 14 residues. Assay: immunoSEQ multiplex PCR; the TCRdb copy retains only in-frame clones and omits some. The repertoire includes 20,000 or so clones, approximately 85% of them detected once, and nearly 9.5% sits in the top ten. The sequence was collected from a human patient who had received a solid organ transplant and had CMV disease. Among the T cells, some may be from the graft donor. The input for sequencing was CD8+ T cells from blood, taken after autologous CMV-specific T cell therapy. The rearrangement uses TRBV10-3 and TRBJ2-5; D ambiguous. CDR3 nucleotides: TGTGCCATCAGTGAGGTCAGCCACCAAGAGACCCAGTACTTC. Translating it yields CAISEVSHQETQYF.